The 7 T cell receptor beta chains presented below share a single source sample, sequenced in a study of cytomegalovirus exposure and HLA in healthy donors. TCRdb's table, derived via immunoSEQ multiplex PCR, lists solely in-frame clones and lacks some. The data hold 150,000 to 180,000 clones, with 70% to 90% observed a single time. Sequenced material: PBMCs. The receptors here all came from a human donor in good health.

The chain combines TRBV29-1 with TRBJ1-1; D may be TRBD1 (5 bases). The CDR3 extends over 13 amino acids. Germline CDR1 SQVTM, CDR2 ANQGSEA. Trimming shortened V by 4 bases and J by 0 bases, and 9 bases separated the two germline ends. The CDR3 loop is CSVGRGMNTEAFF. DNA for the CDR3: TGCAGCGTTGGTCGGGGGATGAACACTGAAGCTTTCTTT.

The J gene is TRBJ2-7, the V gene TRBV20-1; D uncertain. This CDR3 comprises 11 residues. The germline CDR1 and CDR2 sequences are DFQATT and SNEGSKA (reference sequence). Trimming removed 3 bases from V and 6 bases from J, with 9 bases in between. This CDR3 reads CSASESLEQYF. DNA for the CDR3: TGCAGTGCTAGCGAGTCCCTCGAGCAGTACTTC.

V usage is TRBV5-1 and J usage is TRBJ2-7; TRBD2 agrees at 10 bases. The CDR3 runs to 19 residues. Trimming at V came to 0 bases and at J to 3 bases, leaving 15 bases not matched to a gene. Germline loops: CDR1 SGHRS, CDR2 YFSETQ. CDR3 region: CASSLAPAGGPLSHYEQYF. The CDR3 DNA reads TGCGCCAGCAGCTTGGCCCCAGCGGGAGGGCCACTCTCCCACTACGAGCAGTACTTC.

This chain joins TRBV5-1 and TRBJ2-7; D remains unclear. There are 15 residues in the CDR3. V was trimmed by 1 base and J by 0 bases, leaving 11 bases between them. CDR1 and CDR2 (germline): SGHRS, YFSETQ. DNA for the CDR3: TGCGCCAGCAGCTTGTCTGCGAGCGCCTCCTACGAGCAGTACTTC. Translated: CASSLSASASYEQYF. The full variable domain, its missing parts supplied by reference TRBV5-1 and TRBJ2-7, is KAGVTQTPRYLIKTRGQQVTLSCSPISGHRSVSWYQQTPGQGLQFLFEYFSETQRNKGNFPGRFSGRQFSNSRSEMNVSTLELGDSALYLCASSLSASASYEQYFGPGTRLTVT.

For the CDR3, the DNA is TGTGCCAGCAGTTCCCAAAGAGACAGGGCCATCTACGAGCAGTACTTC. It specifies CASSSQRDRAIYEQYF. The chain recombines TRBV6-5 with TRBJ2-7; TRBD1 matches at 7 bases. From germline, CDR1 is MNHEY and CDR2 SVGAGI. The CDR3 spans 16 residues. Trimming removed 4 bases from V and 3 bases from J; junction bases left unmatched: 12.

This clone appeared a single time. The rearrangement links TRBV5-1 to TRBJ2-4, with TRBD1 matching 9 bases. Germline-derived CDR1 and CDR2 are SGHRS and YFSETQ. The trim removed 4 bases at V and 5 bases at J, leaving 4 bases unmatched. This CDR3 region has 14 residues. The CDR3 loop is CASSTGQGENIQYF. The CDR3, as DNA: TGCGCCAGCAGCACGGGACAGGGCGAAAACATTCAGTACTTC.

The rearrangement uses TRBV2 and TRBJ2-7; 12 positions agree with TRBD2. Trimming at V came to 6 bases and at J to 9 bases, leaving 12 bases not matched to a gene. The CDR3 totals 15 residues. CDR1 SNHLY and CDR2 FYNNEI come from the germline V gene. The CDR3 nucleotides are TGTGCCAGCAGGGTGGGACTAGCGGGTCTAGGAGGGCAGTACTTC. Its translation: CASRVGLAGLGGQYF. The complete variable domain, with remaining parts taken from reference TRBV2 and TRBJ2-7, reads EPEVTQTPSHQVTQMGQEVILRCVPISNHLYFYWYRQILGQKVEFLVSFYNNEISEKSEIFDDQFSVERPDGSNFTLKIRSTKLEDSAMYFCASRVGLAGLGGQYFGPGTRLTVT.